These 17 T cell receptor beta chains were all obtained from the same sample, sequenced in a study of response to subunit inactivated influenza vaccine. Using its own MiXCR run on the RT-PCR reads, TCRdb lists one record per CDR3 protein. The sample includes about 780,000 distinct CDR3 sequences, less than 20% of them seen just once. The material sequenced was PBMCs from blood, taken around 5 days after vaccination. These receptors were taken from a middle-aged man who received an inactivated influenza vaccine.

V is TRBV4-2 and J is TRBJ2-3; the D is unclear. The CDR3 loop spans 14 amino acids. V lost 1 base and J lost 0, with 5 bases in between. Germline V gives CDR1 LGHNA, CDR2 YNFKEQ. The CDR3 coding sequence is TGTGCCAGCAGCCAAGGGGAAAGCACAGATACGCAGTATTTT. This translates into CASSQGESTDTQYF.

This clonotype was seen only a few times. The V and J genes are TRBV20-1 and TRBJ2-1, with a tentative D call TRBD1 (5 bases). The V gene's germline CDR1 is DFQATT and CDR2 SNEGSKA (reference sequence). The ends were cut back, 0 bases at V and 8 bases at J, with 14 bases in the middle. The CDR3 spans 14 residues. The CDR3 DNA follows: TGCAGTGCTAGAGACCGCAGGGTGGTGCATGAGCAGTTCTTC. It translates to CSARDRRVVHEQFF.

This chain links TRBV4-3 with TRBJ2-1; D is uncertain. The length of the CDR3 is 15 residues. The V and J ends lost 0 bases and 6 bases respectively, with 12 bases between them. The germline V gene has CDR1 LGHNA and CDR2 YSLEER. The CDR3 nucleotides read TGCGCCAGCAGCCAAGAATTTTATGTGTCCAATGAGCAGTTCTTC. The encoded protein is CASSQEFYVSNEQFF.

The chain employs TRBV11-2 and TRBJ2-1; D might be TRBD2 (5 bases). Germline CDR1 SGHAT, CDR2 FQNNGV. The germline V and J ends were trimmed by 0 bases and 2 bases, with 14 bases remaining between them. The CDR3 sequence is 17 residues long. The CDR3 coding sequence is TGTGCCAGCAGCTTAGATTCGTCGGGGATGACCTACAATGAGCAGTTCTTC. Protein: CASSLDSSGMTYNEQFF. The full variable domain, completed using reference TRBV11-2 and TRBJ2-1, is EAGVAQSPRYKIIEKRQSVAFWCNPISGHATLYWYQQILGQGPKLLIQFQNNGVVDDSQLPKDRFSAERLKGVDSTLKIQPAKLEDSAVYLCASSLDSSGMTYNEQFFGPGTRLTVL.

DNA for the CDR3: TGCGCCAGCAGCTCACCGGGACAGACCCTAGAGACCCAGTACTTC. Translated: CASSSPGQTLETQYF. This rearrangement joins TRBV5-1 to TRBJ2-5, with 7 positions matching TRBD1. V was clipped by 3 bases and J by 4 bases; unmatched bases: 9. This CDR3 is 15 amino acids long. In germline, CDR1 is SGHRS, CDR2 YFSETQ.

The table lists this clonotype with many counts. The rearrangement uses TRBV5-1 and TRBJ1-1, with TRBD1 matching 11 bases. Germline CDR1 reads SGHRS; CDR2 reads YFSETQ. The CDR3 has 16 residues. The V and J ends lost 4 bases and 1 base, in that order; junction bases with no gene match: 6. The CDR3 DNA reads as TGCGCCAGCAGCCAGGGACAGGGGGGGCGGAACACTGAAGCTTTCTTT. Encoded protein: CASSQGQGGRNTEAFF. Based on the CDR3 plus reference TRBV5-1 and TRBJ1-1, the full variable domain is KAGVTQTPRYLIKTRGQQVTLSCSPISGHRSVSWYQQTPGQGLQFLFEYFSETQRNKGNFPGRFSGRQFSNSRSEMNVSTLELGDSALYLCASSQGQGGRNTEAFFGQGTRLTVV.

The V and J genes are TRBV7-8 and TRBJ2-7; TRBD1 might be the D (5 bases). Per the germline V gene, CDR1 is SGHVS and CDR2 is FQNEAQ. Trimming shortened V by 5 bases and J by 4 bases, and 21 bases separated the two germline ends. CDR3 size: 16 residues. The CDR3 DNA reads as TGTGCCAGCAGCCCTGCTCGCGACAGTATCCCTTACGAGCAGTACTTC. It specifies CASSPARDSIPYEQYF.

The CDR3 here is CASSLRLAGVRNEQFF. The CDR3 bases are TGTGCCAGCAGCCTCCGACTAGCGGGAGTTAGGAATGAGCAGTTCTTC. V gene TRBV7-2 combines with J gene TRBJ2-1; TRBD2 aligns across 12 bases. CDR3 length equals 16 residues. V lost 5 bases to trimming and J lost 7 bases; unmatched junction nucleotides: 9. The V gene's germline CDR1 is SGHTA and CDR2 FQGNSA.

This clonotype was seen repeatedly, ten times or more. The CDR3 reads CASSEAPSTEAFF. The CDR3 nucleotides are TGCGCCAGCAGCGAGGCTCCCTCCACTGAAGCTTTCTTT. The chain combines TRBV5-1 with TRBJ1-1; D is uncertain. CDR1 SGHRS and CDR2 YFSETQ come from the germline V gene. V shed 4 bases and J shed 4 bases, with 11 bases lying between them. The CDR3 consists of 13 residues.

The gene calls are TRBV5-1 and TRBJ1-1, with 8 nucleotides matching TRBD1. Trimming removed 4 bases from V and 3 bases from J; junction bases left unmatched: 5. The CDR3 extends over 14 amino acids. Germline lookup yields CDR1 SGHRS and CDR2 YFSETQ. CDR3 DNA: TGCGCCAGCAGCCCCGGACAGGGAGACACTGAAGCTTTCTTT. It specifies CASSPGQGDTEAFF.

This clonotype occurred a few times. The V call is TRBV5-6, the J call TRBJ2-5; D unresolved. The germline V gene has CDR1 SGHDT and CDR2 YYEEEE. Trimming pared 3 bases from V and 5 bases from J, leaving 14 bases between. The CDR3 sequence is 14 residues long. The CDR3 is CASSYGTQSETQYF. As DNA, the CDR3 is TGTGCCAGCAGCTACGGAACCCAGTCGGAGACCCAGTACTTC.

This clonotype was detected only a few times. J is TRBJ1-1 and V is TRBV15; 8 bases are shared with TRBD1. CDR1 is LNHNV and CDR2 is YYDKDF in the germline V gene (reference sequence). J lost 4 bases, V lost 2 bases, and 12 bases had no gene match. This CDR3 has 17 residues. CDR3 residues: CATSRKITTGVGTEAFF. Here the CDR3 DNA reads TGTGCCACCAGCAGAAAAATTACGACAGGGGTGGGCACTGAAGCTTTCTTT.

This clonotype was detected only a few times. The chain uses TRBV6-5 and TRBJ2-2; D is perhaps TRBD1 (7 bases). Per the germline V gene, CDR1 is MNHEY and CDR2 is SVGAGI. There are 16 residues in the CDR3. V was shortened by 2 bases and J by 5 bases, with 15 bases between the two germline ends. The CDR3 region has the DNA TGTGCCAGCAGTTACCTCAGGGGGGAGAGGACCGGGGAGCTGTTTTTT. The encoded protein is CASSYLRGERTGELFF.

The chain joins TRBV7-9 to TRBJ2-7; 14 nucleotides line up with TRBD2. The germline gives CDR1 SEHNR, CDR2 FQNEAQ (reference sequence). V lost 4 bases, J lost 0 bases, and 2 bases stayed unmatched. CDR3 size: 16 residues. This chain's CDR3 is CASSSGTSGGSYEQYF. The CDR3, as DNA: TGTGCCAGCAGCTCCGGGACTAGCGGGGGCTCCTACGAGCAGTACTTC. Full variable domain (remainder filled in from reference TRBV7-9 and TRBJ2-7): DTGVSQNPRHKITKRGQNVTFRCDPISEHNRLYWYRQTLGQGPEFLTYFQNEAQLEKSRLLSDRFSAERPKGSFSTLEIQRTEQGDSAMYLCASSSGTSGGSYEQYFGPGTRLTVT.

This clonotype was observed many times. The chain couples TRBV29-1 to TRBJ2-3; the match to TRBD2 covers 7 bases. The trim removed 4 bases at V and 2 bases at J, leaving 9 bases unmatched. The germline gives CDR1 SQVTM, CDR2 ANQGSEA. The CDR3 has 15 amino acids. CDR3: CSVALRLANTDTQYF. In nucleotides, the CDR3 is TGCAGCGTTGCATTAAGACTAGCAAACACAGATACGCAGTATTTT.

CDR3 amino acids: CASSQGPTSSYEQYF. DNA of the CDR3: TGCGCCAGCAGCCAAGGCCCGACTAGCTCCTACGAGCAGTACTTC. The V and J genes are TRBV4-1 and TRBJ2-7; possible D gene TRBD2, 6 bases. The CDR3 length is 15 residues. The V end was cut by 1 base, the J end by 0 bases, with 10 bases between. The germline gives CDR1 MGHRA, CDR2 YSYEKL.

The chain has TRBV20-1 and TRBJ2-3; D possibly corresponds to TRBD1 (5 bases). Trimming left V 6 bases short and J 1 base short, with 14 bases between. The CDR3 runs to 14 residues. The germline V gene has CDR1 DFQATT and CDR2 SNEGSKA (reference sequence). The DNA of the CDR3 is TGCAGTGCGCTACAAGGGGCTCGCACAGATACGCAGTATTTT. It encodes CSALQGARTDTQYF.